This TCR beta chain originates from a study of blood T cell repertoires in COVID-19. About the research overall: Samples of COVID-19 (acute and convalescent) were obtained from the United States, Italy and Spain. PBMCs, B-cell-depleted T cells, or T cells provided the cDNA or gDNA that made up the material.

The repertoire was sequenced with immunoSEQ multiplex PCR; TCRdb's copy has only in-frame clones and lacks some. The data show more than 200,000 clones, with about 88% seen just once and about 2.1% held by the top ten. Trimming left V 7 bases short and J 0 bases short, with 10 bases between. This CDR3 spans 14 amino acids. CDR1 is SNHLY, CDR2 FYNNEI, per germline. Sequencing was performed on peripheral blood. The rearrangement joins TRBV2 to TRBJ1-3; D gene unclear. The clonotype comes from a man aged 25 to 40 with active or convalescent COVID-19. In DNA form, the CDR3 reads TGTGCCAGCAAAGGCGAGCGCTCTGGAAACACCATATATTTT. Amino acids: CASKGERSGNTIYF.